This is a list of T cell receptor beta chains from one sample in a study of PD-L1 blockade in urothelial cancer. Clones were read by immunoSEQ multiplex PCR, and TCRdb kept only the in-frame ones, dropping some. The sample has tens of thousands of clones, around 75% seen once. Sequencing was performed on PBMCs, taken around atezolizumab (anti-PD-L1) treatment. These receptors all come from a man in his forties or fifties with urothelial cancer. The CDR3 runs from the conserved cysteine through the conserved F or W. The order of the fields is V gene, J gene, CDR3 protein.

TRBV2	TRBJ2-3	CASSETSGRAFRDTQYF
TRBV29-1	TRBJ1-6	CSVQPTGKNSPLHF
TRBV2	TRBJ1-6	CASSEEGLALHF
TRBV14	TRBJ1-3	CASSHYPEFSGNTIYF
TRBV2	TRBJ2-1	CASSYSRDLGNEQFF
TRBV5-1	TRBJ2-2	CASSLSLAVSGELFF
TRBV5-8	TRBJ1-6	CASSSLAGRESSYNSPLHF
TRBV4-1	TRBJ2-2	CASSQAGKGRGGELFF
TRBV5-4	TRBJ2-7	CASSLVRSYEQYF
TRBV18	TRBJ1-6	CASSRGQNNSPLHF
TRBV18	TRBJ1-1	CASSQESTEAFF
TRBV4-2	TRBJ2-3	CASRRGGMLGDTQYF
TRBV5-1	TRBJ2-7	CASSPNSRGYEQYF
TRBV18	TRBJ1-1	CASSPSGTKNTEAFF
TRBV27	TRBJ1-2	CASSSQTGNAYGYTF
TRBV6-1	TRBJ1-2	CASSEVHGGVRDGYTF
TRBV2	TRBJ2-7	CASGLAGDLRYEQYF
TRBV4-1	TRBJ2-5	CASSQDWRGSGETQYF
TRBV9	TRBJ2-5	CASSYGLAGGGETQYF
TRBV27	TRBJ2-3	CASSFVGRPDTQYF
TRBV6-4	TRBJ2-1	CASSEGTSANEQFF
TRBV7-2	TRBJ2-1	CASSLRQNEQFF
TRBV4-1	TRBJ2-1	CASSQVLSSYNEQFF
TRBV19	TRBJ2-3	CASSKGRGARTDTQYF
TRBV25-1	TRBJ2-3	CASSEWAGGEDTQYF
TRBV30	TRBJ2-4	CAHGRGQGKNIQYF
TRBV11-2	TRBJ2-1	CASSFRVAGNNEQFF
TRBV15	TRBJ1-4	CATSQGAATNEKLFF
TRBV27	TRBJ2-3	CASSERGWSTDTQYF
TRBV28	TRBJ2-1	CASRLLDGEQFF
TRBV6-1	TRBJ1-1	CATRTGVGEAFF
TRBV28	TRBJ2-3	CASSSVGTDTQYF
TRBV4-1	TRBJ2-3	CASSQETWRGSDTQYF
TRBV28	TRBJ1-6	CASSRGGSYNSPLHF
TRBV10-3	TRBJ1-1	CAISESEQGRAFF
TRBV4-2	TRBJ2-1	CASRGGLTYNEQFF
TRBV10-1	TRBJ2-2	CASTPGSNTGELFF
TRBV2	TRBJ1-5	CASRDREDQPQHF
TRBV2	TRBJ2-1	CASRGDRYNEQFF
TRBV7-9	TRBJ1-1	CASSRDRVENTEAFF
TRBV4-1	TRBJ2-5	CASSQVVISGIIGGETQYF
TRBV5-4	TRBJ2-3	CASSSDRGTQYF
TRBV2	TRBJ2-3	CATENRGLSTDTQYF
TRBV9	TRBJ2-1	CASSVTGGPNNEQFF